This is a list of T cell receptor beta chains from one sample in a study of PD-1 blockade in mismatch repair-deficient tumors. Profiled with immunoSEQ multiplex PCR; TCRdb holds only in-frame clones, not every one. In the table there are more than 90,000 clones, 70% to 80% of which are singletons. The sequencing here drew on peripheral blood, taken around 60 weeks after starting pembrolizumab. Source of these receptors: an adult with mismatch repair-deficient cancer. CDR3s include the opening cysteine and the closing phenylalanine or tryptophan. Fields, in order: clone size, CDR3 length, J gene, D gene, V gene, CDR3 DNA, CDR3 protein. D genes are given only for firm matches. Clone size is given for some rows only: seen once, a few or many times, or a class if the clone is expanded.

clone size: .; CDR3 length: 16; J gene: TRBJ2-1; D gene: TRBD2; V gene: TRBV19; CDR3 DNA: TGTGCCAGTAGATCAAACGGACTAGCGGTTTACAATGAGCAGTTCTTC; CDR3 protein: CASRSNGLAVYNEQFF
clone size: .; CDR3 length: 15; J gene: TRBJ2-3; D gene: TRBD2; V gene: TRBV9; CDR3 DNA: TGTGCCAGCAGCGTACTAGCGGGAGAGGCAGATACGCAGTATTTT; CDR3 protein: CASSVLAGEADTQYF
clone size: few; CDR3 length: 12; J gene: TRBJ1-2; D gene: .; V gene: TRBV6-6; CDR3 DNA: TGTGCCAGTTTCGGAACAGTCTATGGCTACACCTTC; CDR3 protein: CASFGTVYGYTF
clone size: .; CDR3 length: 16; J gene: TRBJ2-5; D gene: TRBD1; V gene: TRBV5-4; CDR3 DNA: TGTGCCAGCAGCTCCGAGCCCGGGACAGCGGAAGAGACCCAGTACTTC; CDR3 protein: CASSSEPGTAEETQYF
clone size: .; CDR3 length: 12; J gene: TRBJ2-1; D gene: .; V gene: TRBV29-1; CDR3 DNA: TGCAGCGTTGTGATCCTAGCTTATGAGCAGTTCTTC; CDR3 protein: CSVVILAYEQFF
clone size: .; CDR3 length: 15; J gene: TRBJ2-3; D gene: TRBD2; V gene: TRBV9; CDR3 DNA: TGTGCCAGCAGCTTAGCGGGAGCCCCCGCAGATACGCAGTATTTT; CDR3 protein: CASSLAGAPADTQYF
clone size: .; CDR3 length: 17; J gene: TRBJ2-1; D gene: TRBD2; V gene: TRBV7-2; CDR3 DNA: TGTGCCAGCAGCCCCACGCAGGCCGGGAGGGCGGGGAATGAGCAGTTCTTC; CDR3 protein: CASSPTQAGRAGNEQFF
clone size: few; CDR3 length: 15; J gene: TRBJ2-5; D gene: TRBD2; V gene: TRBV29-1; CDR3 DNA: TGCAGCGTTGACCAGGCAGCGGGAGTTGGAGAGACCCAGTACTTC; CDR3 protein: CSVDQAAGVGETQYF
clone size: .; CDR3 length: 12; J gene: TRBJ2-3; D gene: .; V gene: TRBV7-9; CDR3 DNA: TGTGCCAGCAGATCTGAAGGAGATACGCAGTATTTT; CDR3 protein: CASRSEGDTQYF
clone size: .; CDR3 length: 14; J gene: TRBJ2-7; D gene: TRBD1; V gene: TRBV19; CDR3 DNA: TGTGCCAGTAGTGGTCGGACAGGGATCTACGAGCAGTACTTC; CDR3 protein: CASSGRTGIYEQYF
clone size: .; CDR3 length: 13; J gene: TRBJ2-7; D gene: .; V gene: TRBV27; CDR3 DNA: TGTGCCAGCAGCCTTAGATCTGACTACGAGCAGTACTTC; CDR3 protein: CASSLRSDYEQYF
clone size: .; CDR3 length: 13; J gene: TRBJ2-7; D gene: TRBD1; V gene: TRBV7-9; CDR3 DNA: TGTGCCAGCAGCGACAGGGTTCGCCGCGAGCAGTACTTC; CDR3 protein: CASSDRVRREQYF
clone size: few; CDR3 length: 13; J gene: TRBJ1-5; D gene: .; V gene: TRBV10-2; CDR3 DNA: TGCGCCAGCAGTGACGGAGGCAATCAGCCCCAGCATTTT; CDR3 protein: CASSDGGNQPQHF
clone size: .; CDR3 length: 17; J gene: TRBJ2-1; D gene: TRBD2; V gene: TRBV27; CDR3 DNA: TGTGCCAGCAGCCTCCGACCTAGCGGGAGTTACTACAATGAGCAGTTCTTC; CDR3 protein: CASSLRPSGSYYNEQFF
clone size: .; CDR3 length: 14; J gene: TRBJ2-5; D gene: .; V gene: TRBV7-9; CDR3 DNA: TGTGCCAGCAGCGATATCAGGGGGGGAGAGACCCAGTACTTC; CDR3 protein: CASSDIRGGETQYF
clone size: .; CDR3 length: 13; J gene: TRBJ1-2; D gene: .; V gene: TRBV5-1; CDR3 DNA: TGCGCCAGCAGCCCCCCGGAGGGATATGGCTACACCTTC; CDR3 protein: CASSPPEGYGYTF
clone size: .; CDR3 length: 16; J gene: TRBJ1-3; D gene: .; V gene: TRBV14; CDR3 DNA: TGTGCCAGCAGCGTGGGAGCTATTTTCTCTGGAAACACCATATATTTT; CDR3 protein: CASSVGAIFSGNTIYF
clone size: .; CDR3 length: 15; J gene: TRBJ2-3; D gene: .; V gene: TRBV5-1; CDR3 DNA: TGCGCCAGCAGCTTGGCCAAAGTAATCACAGATACGCAGTATTTT; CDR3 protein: CASSLAKVITDTQYF
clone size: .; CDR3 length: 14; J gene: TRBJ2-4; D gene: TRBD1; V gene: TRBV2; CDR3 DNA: TGTGCCAGCAGCCCCGGGACAGGGGGTAACATTCAGTACTTC; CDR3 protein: CASSPGTGGNIQYF
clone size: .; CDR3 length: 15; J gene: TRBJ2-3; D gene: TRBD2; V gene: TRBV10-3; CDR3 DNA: TGTGCCATTCGTCCGGGACTAGCGGGCACAGATACGCAGTATTTT; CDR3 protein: CAIRPGLAGTDTQYF
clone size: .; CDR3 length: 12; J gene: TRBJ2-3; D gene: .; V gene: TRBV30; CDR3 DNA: TGTGCCTGGAGTGTACGCGCAGATACGCAGTATTTT; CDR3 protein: CAWSVRADTQYF
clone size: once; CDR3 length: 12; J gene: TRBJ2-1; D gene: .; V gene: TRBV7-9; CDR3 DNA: TGTGCCAGCAGCCCCCTCGGAGATGAGCAGTTCTTC; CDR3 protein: CASSPLGDEQFF
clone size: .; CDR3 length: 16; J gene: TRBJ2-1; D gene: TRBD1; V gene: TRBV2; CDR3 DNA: TGTGCCAGCAGTGAGAGACCGGGACAGGGTGGGAGTGAGCAGTTCTTC; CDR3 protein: CASSERPGQGGSEQFF
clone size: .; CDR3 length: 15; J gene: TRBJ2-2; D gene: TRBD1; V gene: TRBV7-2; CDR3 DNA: TGTGCCAGCAGCTTCGCAGGGACAGGCACCGGGGAGCTGTTTTTT; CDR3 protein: CASSFAGTGTGELFF
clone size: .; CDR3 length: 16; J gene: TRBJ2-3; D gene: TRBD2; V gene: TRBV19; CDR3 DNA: TGTGCCAGTAGTATAGGACTAGCGGGAGGCACAGATACGCAGTATTTT; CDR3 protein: CASSIGLAGGTDTQYF
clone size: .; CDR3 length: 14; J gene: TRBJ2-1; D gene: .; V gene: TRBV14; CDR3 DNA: TGTGCCAGCAGCCAAATCCGGACTTCCAATGAGCAGTTCTTC; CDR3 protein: CASSQIRTSNEQFF
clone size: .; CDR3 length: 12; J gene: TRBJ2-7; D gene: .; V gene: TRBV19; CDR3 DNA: TGTGCCAGTAGCTACATACAGGGTGAGCAGTACTTC; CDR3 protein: CASSYIQGEQYF
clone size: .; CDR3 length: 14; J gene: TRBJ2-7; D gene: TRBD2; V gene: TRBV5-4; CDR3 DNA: TGTGCCAGCAGCCAGTCAGCGGGAGCCTACGAGCAGTACTTC; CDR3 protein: CASSQSAGAYEQYF
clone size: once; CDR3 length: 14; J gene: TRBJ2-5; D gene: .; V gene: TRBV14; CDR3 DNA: TGTGCCAGCAGCCAATTGGGGAGTGCGGAGACCCAGTACTTC; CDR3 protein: CASSQLGSAETQYF
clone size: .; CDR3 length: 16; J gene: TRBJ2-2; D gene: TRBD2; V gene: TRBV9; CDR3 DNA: TGTGCCAGCAGCGTAGGTGCTAGCGGCTACACCGGGGAGCTGTTTTTT; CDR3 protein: CASSVGASGYTGELFF
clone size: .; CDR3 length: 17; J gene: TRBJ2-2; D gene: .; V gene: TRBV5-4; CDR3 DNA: TGTGCCAGCAGCCCCGGGGTTGCGGGACCTTCCACCGGGGAGCTGTTTTTT; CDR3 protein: CASSPGVAGPSTGELFF
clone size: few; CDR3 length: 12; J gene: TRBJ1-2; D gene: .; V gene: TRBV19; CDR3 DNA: TGTGCCACCCAAACAGGGTATCAAGGCTACACCTTC; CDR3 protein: CATQTGYQGYTF
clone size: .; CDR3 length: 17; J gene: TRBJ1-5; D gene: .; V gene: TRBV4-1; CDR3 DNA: TGCGCCAGCAGCCAAGATCTAGTGGGTTTTAGCAATCAGCCCCAGCATTTT; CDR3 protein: CASSQDLVGFSNQPQHF
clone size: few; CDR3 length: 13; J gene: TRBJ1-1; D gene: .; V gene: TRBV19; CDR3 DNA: TGTGCCAGTAGTGTCGGGGCGAACACTGAAGCTTTCTTT; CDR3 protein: CASSVGANTEAFF
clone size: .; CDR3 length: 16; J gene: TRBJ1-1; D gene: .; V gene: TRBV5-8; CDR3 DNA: TGTGCCAGCAGCCTCTTGGAGGGTTCCTGGAACACTGAAGCTTTCTTT; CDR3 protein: CASSLLEGSWNTEAFF
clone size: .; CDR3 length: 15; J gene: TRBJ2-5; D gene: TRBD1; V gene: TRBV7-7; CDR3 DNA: TGTGCTAGCAGCCTGGGACAGGACCTTAAAGAGACCCAGTACTTC; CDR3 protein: CASSLGQDLKETQYF
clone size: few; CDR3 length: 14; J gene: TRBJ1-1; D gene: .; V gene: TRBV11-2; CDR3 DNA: TGTGCCAGCAGCTTAAGGCAGGGTCTCACTGAAGCTTTCTTT; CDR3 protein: CASSLRQGLTEAFF
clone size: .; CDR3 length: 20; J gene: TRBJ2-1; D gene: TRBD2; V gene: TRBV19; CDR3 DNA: TGTGCCAGTAGCCCCCAGAACGAGGTCTTTAGCGGGAGCTATTACAATGAGCAGTTCTTC; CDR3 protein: CASSPQNEVFSGSYYNEQFF